Following are 5 T cell receptor beta chains from one sample sequenced in a study of T-cell reconstitution after alpha-beta-depleted transplantation in children. Unique molecular identifiers were built into the TCRbeta library. From the PCR reads, TCRdb called clonotypes with MiXCR, one entry per CDR3 protein. The sample contains almost 500,000 distinct CDR3 sequences, 10% of which appear only once. This specimen was PBMCs, taken before TCRalphabeta/CD19-depleted stem cell transplant. The receptors here all came from a child aged 2 to 9 with inherited bone marrow failure, due to receive a stem cell transplant.

CDR3 loop: CASSQGFGHEQYF. CDR3 sequence (DNA): TGCGCCAGCAGCCAAGGGTTTGGTCACGAGCAGTACTTC. The chain joins TRBV4-1 to TRBJ2-7; D not certain. This CDR3 has 13 residues. Trimming removed 1 base at V and 5 bases at J, with 9 bases between. Per the germline V gene, CDR1 is MGHRA and CDR2 is YSYEKL.

This clonotype occurred a few times. V usage is TRBV6-5 and J usage is TRBJ2-6; the D is unclear. Trimming pared 4 bases from V and 9 bases from J, leaving 10 bases between. The CDR3 extends over 13 amino acids. From germline, CDR1 is MNHEY and CDR2 SVGAGI. The chain's CDR3 is CASSFYPGNVLTF. As DNA, the CDR3 is TGTGCCAGCAGTTTCTACCCTGGCAACGTCCTGACTTTC.

The sample holds many counts of this clonotype. The chain uses TRBV12-3 or TRBV12-4 and TRBJ2-1, with a possible D match to TRBD2 (6 bases). The CDR3 is 16 amino acids. Trimming cost V 3 bases and J 0 bases, with 12 bases left between them. The CDR3 protein is CASSFRSGSSYNEQFF. The CDR3 bases are TGTGCCAGCAGTTTCCGTAGCGGAAGCTCCTACAATGAGCAGTTCTTC.

In its sample, this clonotype was seen many times. This chain connects TRBV27 to TRBJ2-3; D gene unclear. Trimming took off 5 bases at V and 4 bases at J, with 13 bases between the two ends. This CDR3 has 14 amino acids. CDR1 and CDR2 (germline): MNHEY, SMNVEV (reference sequence). CDR3 region: CASSPFLWADTQYF. Here the CDR3 DNA reads TGTGCCAGCAGTCCGTTCTTATGGGCAGATACGCAGTATTTT.

This clonotype was detected ten times or more. The chain recombines TRBV12-3 or TRBV12-4 with TRBJ2-1; 16 nucleotides align to TRBD2. After removal of 2 bases from V and 0 bases from J, the junction contained 13 bases not matched to a gene. The CDR3 spans 22 residues. The CDR3 DNA reads as TGTGCCAGCAGTTTACCCCTCTTCGGGACTAGCGGGAGGGGGAGCTCCTACAATGAGCAGTTCTTC. Its translation is CASSLPLFGTSGRGSSYNEQFF.